The 16 T cell receptor beta chains in this list originate from one sample, sequenced in a study of siplizumab effects on memory and regulatory T cells. The repertoire was sequenced with immunoSEQ multiplex PCR; TCRdb's copy has only in-frame clones and lacks some. The sample shows 100,000 to 120,000 clones, about 92% of them seen only once. Input material: CD4+ T cells sorted from blood. These receptor sequences come from a human donor in good health.

The chain carries TRBV19 and TRBJ1-1, with D unresolved. Deletions cut 0 bases from V and 1 base from J, with 9 bases between. Germline V CDR1 and CDR2: LNHDA, SQIVND (reference sequence). This CDR3 has 15 residues. CDR3 nucleotide sequence: TGTGCCAGTAGTATAGAGGCCAGACGGAACACTGAAGCTTTCTTT. Encoded protein: CASSIEARRNTEAFF.

The chain joins TRBV5-4 to TRBJ2-1; 12 nucleotides align to TRBD2. The V gene's germline CDR1 is SGHNT and CDR2 YYREEE (reference sequence). The V gene end was trimmed by 3 bases and the J gene end by 1 base; junction bases not matched to a gene: 8. This CDR3 comprises 18 residues. The DNA for the CDR3 is TGTGCCAGCAGCTCCTCGACTAGCGGGGGCAAGTCCTACAATGAGCAGTTCTTC. It specifies CASSSSTSGGKSYNEQFF.

V usage is TRBV7-5 and J usage is TRBJ1-2; TRBD1, the table's D call, lacks a check against the DNA. TRBV7-5 is described as a pseudogene. The CDR3 is 17 residues long. CDR3 protein: CARSLPSRDRYNYGYTF. Written as DNA, the CDR3 is TGTGCCAGAAGCTTACCCTCGAGGGACAGGTATAACTATGGCTACACCTTC.

DNA of the CDR3: TGTGCCTGGACCCCCAACAGGCTCCCAGGGGTCGCTTTCTTT. Translated: CAWTPNRLPGVAFF. This chain links TRBV30 with TRBJ1-1; TRBD1 is a possible D gene (6 bases). The CDR3 is 14 residues long. CDR1 and CDR2 from the germline V gene are GTSNPN and SVGIG (reference sequence). V was shortened by 4 bases and J by 11 bases, with 23 bases between the two germline ends.

The CDR3 loop reads CASRPQGSGYTF. In nucleotides, the CDR3 is TGTGCCAGCAGACCACAGGGATCTGGCTACACCTTC. This rearrangement joins TRBV5-4 to TRBJ1-2, with D perhaps TRBD1 (6 bases). CDR1 is SGHNT and CDR2 is YYREEE in the germline V gene (reference sequence). V was shortened by 5 bases and J by 7 bases, with 12 bases between the two germline ends. The CDR3 loop spans 12 amino acids.

The V call is TRBV19, the J call TRBJ1-4; a possible D gene is TRBD1 (6 bases). The CDR3 is 17 residues long. CDR1 and CDR2 from the germline V gene are LNHDA and SQIVND (reference sequence). With 3 bases removed from V and 2 bases from J, the gap between germline ends came to 16 bases. CDR3 residues: CASSISVRGTTNEKLFF. In DNA, the CDR3 is TGTGCCAGTAGTATTTCAGTAAGGGGGACGACTAATGAAAAACTGTTTTTT.

In regard to this clone: In the same sample, other DNA sequences code for this CDR3. V usage is TRBV7-3 and J usage is TRBJ2-5; TRBD2 is a possible D gene (6 bases). This CDR3 is 13 amino acids long. Germline V gene lookup returns CDR1 SGHTA and CDR2 FQGTGA. The germline V and J ends were trimmed by 2 bases and 3 bases, with 7 bases remaining between them. CDR3 sequence (DNA): TGTGCCAGCAGCTTAGGCGGGGAAGAGACCCAGTACTTC. Translation: CASSLGGEETQYF.

The chain employs TRBV18 and TRBJ1-4, with TRBD1 matching 7 bases. The CDR3 has 17 residues. Germline V gene lookup returns CDR1 KGHSH and CDR2 LQKENI. J gave up 3 bases and V 3 bases, and 10 bases lay outside the gene matches. The CDR3 spells CASSPAGGSLANEKLFF. The CDR3 nucleotides are TGTGCCAGCTCACCGGCAGGGGGTTCCCTTGCTAATGAAAAACTGTTTTTT.

This clone was counted once. The chain is built from TRBV5-1 and TRBJ2-3; 11 bases fit TRBD2. The CDR3 runs 15 residues. After removal of 6 bases from V and 3 bases from J, the junction contained 6 bases not matched to a gene. Germline CDR1 reads SGHRS; CDR2 reads YFSETQ. The CDR3 DNA reads TGCGCCAGCACCATAGCGGGGGGGCGGACAGATACGCAGTATTTT. Its protein is CASTIAGGRTDTQYF. The whole variable domain, filled in from reference TRBV5-1 and TRBJ2-3, reads KAGVTQTPRYLIKTRGQQVTLSCSPISGHRSVSWYQQTPGQGLQFLFEYFSETQRNKGNFPGRFSGRQFSNSRSEMNVSTLELGDSALYLCASTIAGGRTDTQYFGPGTRLTVL.

This sequence joins TRBV18 and TRBJ1-1; the match to TRBD1 covers 8 bases. Germline values: CDR1 KGHSH, CDR2 LQKENI. The CDR3 extends over 14 amino acids. V trimming: 9 bases; J trimming: 4 bases; junction bases outside the gene matches: 10. The CDR3 bases are TGTGCCAGTGCAGGGGGCGCGTACGTCACTGAAGCTTTCTTT. It yields the protein CASAGGAYVTEAFF.

This chain uses TRBV12-5 with TRBJ2-5; weak D call: TRBD2 (6 bases). Trimming removed 1 base from V and 7 bases from J, with 13 bases in between. Germline V gene sequence: CDR1 LGHNT, CDR2 FRNRAP. The CDR3 loop spans 14 amino acids. CDR3 DNA: TGTGCTAGTGGTTTGGGACAGCCGGAGGGGACCCAGTACTTC. It codes for CASGLGQPEGTQYF.

V and J are TRBV4-1 and TRBJ2-5, with TRBD2 matching 7 bases. Germline lookup yields CDR1 MGHRA and CDR2 YSYEKL. The V segment lost 4 bases and the J segment 2 bases; nucleotides outside the gene matches: 7. The CDR3 length is 15 residues. The CDR3 sequence: CASSLPPAGQETQYF. The DNA for the CDR3 is TGCGCCAGCAGCCTTCCACCAGCGGGGCAAGAGACCCAGTACTTC.

The chain joins TRBV30 to TRBJ2-2; 10 nucleotides match TRBD2. The CDR3 contains 17 residues. CDR1 and CDR2 from the germline V gene are GTSNPN and SVGIG (reference sequence). Trimming removed 4 bases from V and 0 bases from J; junction bases left unmatched: 8. CDR3 coding DNA: TGTGCCTGGACACGTAGCGGGGGGACAGCGAACACCGGGGAGCTGTTTTTT. Translation gives CAWTRSGGTANTGELFF.

V usage is TRBV12-5 and J usage is TRBJ1-1; D is unclear. V lost 6 bases and J lost 4, with 9 bases in between. The CDR3 spans 12 residues. Germline V gives CDR1 LGHNT, CDR2 FRNRAP. The CDR3 DNA reads TGTGCTAGTGGAACTGGAGTCACTGAAGCTTTCTTT. Amino acids: CASGTGVTEAFF.

The genes are TRBV5-5 and TRBJ2-7; TRBD1 is a possible D gene (7 bases). Germline V CDR1 and CDR2: SGHKS, YYEKEE (reference sequence). Trimming left V 4 bases short and J 1 base short, with 12 bases between. The CDR3 covers 14 residues. CDR3: CASSRQGGSYEQYF. CDR3 in DNA: TGTGCCAGCAGCCGACAGGGAGGTTCCTACGAGCAGTACTTC. The whole variable domain, filled in from reference TRBV5-5 and TRBJ2-7, reads DAGVTQSPTHLIKTRGQQVTLRCSPISGHKSVSWYQQVLGQGPQFIFQYYEKEERGRGNFPDRFSARQFPNYSSELNVNALLLGDSALYLCASSRQGGSYEQYFGPGTRLTVT.

V gene TRBV19 combines with J gene TRBJ2-1, with D hard to call. The V end was cut by 6 bases, the J end by 12 bases, with 18 bases between. The CDR3 length is 13 residues. Per the germline V gene, CDR1 is LNHDA and CDR2 is SQIVND (reference sequence). The CDR3 nucleotides read TGTGCCAGTAGCGGGCTCTCCTACGACGGGCAGTTCTTC. It translates to CASSGLSYDGQFF. The whole variable domain, filled in from reference TRBV19 and TRBJ2-1, reads DGGITQSPKYLFRKEGQNVTLSCEQNLNHDAMYWYRQDPGQGLRLIYYSQIVNDFQKGDIAEGYSVSREKKESFPLTVTSAQKNPTAFYLCASSGLSYDGQFFGPGTRLTVL.